This is a list of T cell receptor beta chains from one sample in a study of control samples from healthy donors and cancer patients. Here immunoSEQ multiplex PCR was the method, and the copy in TCRdb shows in-frame clones only, minus some. The table shows around 120,000 clones, with around 86% occurring only once. Sequencing was done on a sample of blood. Every receptor here comes from a man aged 35 to 55 in good health. Each CDR3 is given with its conserved first and last residue. A D gene is named only where the DNA matches it firmly. For some rows the clone size is stated as once, few or many, or as a class when expanded; others skip it.

clone_size,v_call,d_call,j_call,cdr3_aa,cdr3_nt
-,TRBV21-1,-,TRBJ2-5,CASRKCSKETQYF,TGTGCCAGCAGGAAATGTTCGAAGGAGACCCAGTACTTC
-,TRBV7-2,TRBD1,TRBJ2-7,CASSYRTGPVYEQYF,TGTGCCAGCAGCTATCGGACAGGCCCCGTCTACGAGCAGTACTTC
-,TRBV7-9,TRBD1,TRBJ1-2,CASSLYGQVGDYGYTF,TGTGCCAGCAGCTTATACGGACAGGTTGGGGACTATGGCTACACCTTC
-,TRBV19,TRBD1,TRBJ1-1,CASSWTGRLTEAFF,TGTGCCAGTAGTTGGACAGGCAGACTAACTGAAGCTTTCTTT
-,TRBV7-9,-,TRBJ1-2,CASSRTIDGYTF,TGTGCCAGCAGCCGCACGATTGATGGCTACACCTTC
once,TRBV6-2/TRBV6-3,-,TRBJ2-3,CASSNEPGGALDTQYF,TGTGCCAGCAGCAACGAACCTGGCGGGGCGCTAGATACGCAGTATTTT
-,TRBV6-2/TRBV6-3,TRBD2,TRBJ2-1,CASSYGGGYNEQFF,TGTGCCAGCAGTTATGGCGGGGGCTACAATGAGCAGTTCTTC
-,TRBV3-1/TRBV3-2,TRBD1,TRBJ1-1,CASSPRQGTEAFF,TGTGCCAGCAGCCCTCGACAGGGTACTGAAGCTTTCTTT
few,TRBV18,-,TRBJ1-6,CASSPESQRAPLHF,TGTGCCAGCTCACCAGAGTCCCAGAGGGCACCCCTCCACTTT
-,TRBV18,TRBD1,TRBJ1-4,CASSPQQGPNEKLFF,TGTGCCAGCTCACCACAACAGGGGCCTAATGAAAAACTGTTTTTT
-,TRBV7-3,-,TRBJ2-2,CASSSGQLYTGELFF,TGTGCCAGCAGCTCCGGACAGTTGTACACCGGGGAGCTGTTTTTT
-,TRBV3-1/TRBV3-2,TRBD2,TRBJ2-5,CASSRGLAGGQGTQYF,TGTGCCAGCAGCCGTGGTCTAGCGGGGGGACAGGGGACCCAGTACTTC
few,TRBV21-1,-,TRBJ1-5,CASSKEGRTGEYQPQHF,TGTGCCAGCAGCAAAGAAGGGCGGACAGGGGAGTATCAGCCCCAGCATTTT
-,TRBV6-4,-,TRBJ1-1,CASSEGGNTEAFF,TGTGCCAGCAGTGAGGGAGGGAACACTGAAGCTTTCTTT
few,TRBV4-1,-,TRBJ2-1,CASSQQGGDYNEQFF,TGCGCCAGCAGCCAACAGGGGGGGGACTACAATGAGCAGTTCTTC
once,TRBV7-8,TRBD1,TRBJ1-2,CASSSDDRGRGYGYTF,TGTGCCAGCAGCTCGGACGACAGGGGGCGCGGCTATGGCTACACCTTC